This T cell receptor (beta chain) was found in a study of T-cell reconstitution after alpha-beta-depleted transplantation in children. Study-wide results and caveats: There were reportedly several hundred expanded graft clones from which alpha-beta T cells came about two months after transplant. Diversity and T-cell counts at one year after transplant derived mostly from new T cells.

The TCRbeta library incorporated unique molecular identifiers. MiXCR, applied by TCRdb to the PCR reads, yields one record per CDR3 protein. The sample carries some 600,000 distinct CDR3 sequences, 13% recorded once. Details on this clonotype: Its specificity is not known. A much larger clone differs from this one at a single base, so this may be a read error.

Trimming took 4 bases from V and 6 from J; bases not matched to a gene: 15. This CDR3 is 18 amino acids long. CDR1 is MNHNS, CDR2 SASEGT, per germline. This sequence originates from a male patient younger than 18 who had a stem cell transplant for acute myeloid leukemia, so the T cells may come from the graft donor. The sequencing here drew on PBMCs, mostly from graft donor cells, taken 360 days after TCRalphabeta/CD19-depleted stem cell transplant. The chain links TRBV6-1 to TRBJ2-1; 10 bases agree with TRBD2. CDR3 bases: TGTGCCAGCAGTGTATCTTCTTGGACTAGCGGCTTATCCAATGAGCAGTTCTTC. Amino acids: CASSVSSWTSGLSNEQFF.